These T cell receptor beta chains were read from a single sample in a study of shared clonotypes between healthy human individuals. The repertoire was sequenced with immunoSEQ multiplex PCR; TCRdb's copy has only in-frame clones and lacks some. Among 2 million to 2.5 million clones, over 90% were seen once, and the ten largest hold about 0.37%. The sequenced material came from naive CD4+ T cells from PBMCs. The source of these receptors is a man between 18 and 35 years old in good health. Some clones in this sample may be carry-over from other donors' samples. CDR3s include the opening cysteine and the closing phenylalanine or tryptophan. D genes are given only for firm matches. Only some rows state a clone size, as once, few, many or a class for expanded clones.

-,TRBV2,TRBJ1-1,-,CARPSGVNTEAFF,TGTGCCAGACCTTCCGGAGTGAACACTGAAGCTTTCTTT
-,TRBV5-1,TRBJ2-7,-,CASSLGAGHYEQYF,TGCGCCAGCAGCTTGGGAGCAGGTCACTACGAGCAGTACTTC
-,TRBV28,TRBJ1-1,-,CASRSWTGMNTEAFF,TGTGCCAGCAGGTCCTGGACGGGGATGAACACTGAAGCTTTCTTT
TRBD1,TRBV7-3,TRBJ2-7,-,CASSSAGTGTYEQYF,TGTGCCAGCAGCTCCGCCGGGACAGGGACCTACGAGCAGTACTTC
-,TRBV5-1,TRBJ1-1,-,CASSLRNTEAFF,TGCGCCAGCAGCCTCAGGAACACTGAAGCTTTCTTT
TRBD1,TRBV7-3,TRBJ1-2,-,CASSLPQDRVRIKNYGYTF,TGTGCCAGCAGCTTACCGCAGGACAGGGTAAGGATAAAAAACTATGGCTACACCTTC
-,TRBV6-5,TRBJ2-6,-,CASSYRSTSGANVLTF,TGTGCCAGCAGTTACAGGTCGACTTCCGGGGCCAACGTCCTGACTTTC
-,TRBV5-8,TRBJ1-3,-,CASSRGTSSGNTIYF,TGTGCCAGCAGCAGGGGTACCAGCTCTGGAAACACCATATATTTT
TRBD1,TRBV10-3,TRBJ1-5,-,CAISGGQGYQPQHF,TGTGCCATCAGTGGGGGACAGGGGTATCAGCCCCAGCATTTT
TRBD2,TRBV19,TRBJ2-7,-,CASSMGLAGYEQYF,TGTGCCAGTAGTATGGGACTAGCGGGCTACGAGCAGTACTTC
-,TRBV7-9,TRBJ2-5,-,CASSLSSAAKETQYF,TGTGCCAGCAGCTTATCCTCCGCGGCAAAAGAGACCCAGTACTTC
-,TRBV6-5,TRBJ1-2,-,CASSYRSGGQGYGYTF,TGTGCCAGCAGTTACCGGTCCGGTGGGCAGGGGTATGGCTACACCTTC
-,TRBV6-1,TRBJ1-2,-,CASSDRPWDGYTF,TGTGCCAGCAGTGACAGACCCTGGGATGGCTACACCTTC
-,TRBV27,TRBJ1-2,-,CASSRSGNYGYTF,TGTGCCAGCAGTCGATCGGGCAACTATGGCTACACCTTC
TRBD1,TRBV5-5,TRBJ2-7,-,CASSQWTGYYEQYF,TGTGCCAGCAGCCAGTGGACAGGGTACTACGAGCAGTACTTC
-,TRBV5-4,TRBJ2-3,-,CASSLSLDSDTQYF,TGTGCCAGCAGCTTGTCGTTAGACTCAGATACGCAGTATTTT
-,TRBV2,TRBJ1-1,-,CASRSDGPEAFF,TGTGCCAGCAGGTCAGACGGCCCCGAAGCTTTCTTT
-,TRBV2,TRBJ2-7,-,CASTGPYEQYF,TGTGCCAGCACCGGCCCCTACGAGCAGTACTTC
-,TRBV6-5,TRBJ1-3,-,CASMDLGVGNTIYF,TGTGCCAGCATGGATCTGGGTGTCGGAAACACCATATATTTT
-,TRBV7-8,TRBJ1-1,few,CASSHRTNRNTEAFF,TGTGCCAGCAGCCACCGCACAAACCGGAACACTGAAGCTTTCTTT
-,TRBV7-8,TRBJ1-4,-,CASSLGRPNEKLFF,TGTGCCAGCAGCTTGGGGCGGCCAAATGAAAAACTGTTTTTT
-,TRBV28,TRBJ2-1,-,CASSFRNEQFF,TGTGCCAGCAGTTTTCGCAATGAGCAGTTCTTC
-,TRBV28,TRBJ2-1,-,CASSLLGTTNYNEQFF,TGTGCCAGCAGTTTACTTGGGACGACAAACTACAATGAGCAGTTCTTC
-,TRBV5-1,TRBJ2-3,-,CASSLGQSGDTQYF,TGCGCCAGCAGCTTGGGGCAGAGTGGAGATACGCAGTATTTT
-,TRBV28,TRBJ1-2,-,CASSLDINYGYTF,TGTGCCAGCAGTTTAGACATTAACTATGGCTACACCTTC
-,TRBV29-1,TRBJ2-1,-,CSVRGRFHNEQFF,TGCAGCGTTCGAGGGAGGTTCCACAATGAGCAGTTCTTC
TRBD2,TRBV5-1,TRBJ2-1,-,CASSPSLAARHNEQFF,TGCGCCAGCTCCCCGTCCCTAGCGGCAAGACACAATGAGCAGTTCTTC
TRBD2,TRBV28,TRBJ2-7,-,CASSTGGLSSYEQYF,TGTGCCAGCAGTACGGGGGGACTAAGCTCCTACGAGCAGTACTTC
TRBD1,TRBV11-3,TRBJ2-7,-,CASSQTGREQYF,TGTGCCAGCAGCCAGACAGGGCGCGAGCAGTACTTC
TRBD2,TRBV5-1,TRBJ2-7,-,CASSAGLAYEQYF,TGCGCCAGCAGCGCCGGACTAGCGTACGAGCAGTACTTC
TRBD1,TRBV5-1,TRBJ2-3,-,CASSLEPGGMDTQYF,TGCGCCAGCAGCTTGGAGCCAGGGGGCATGGATACGCAGTATTTT
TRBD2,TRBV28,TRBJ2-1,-,CASSLTGGGNEQFF,TGTGCCAGCAGTTTGACGGGAGGGGGCAATGAGCAGTTCTTC
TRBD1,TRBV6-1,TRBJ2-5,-,CASSERAGGTETQYF,TGTGCCAGCAGTGAAAGGGCAGGGGGCACGGAGACCCAGTACTTC
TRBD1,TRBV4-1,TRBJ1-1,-,CASSPVPGQGSNTEAFF,TGCGCCAGCAGCCCTGTCCCGGGACAGGGATCGAACACTGAAGCTTTCTTT
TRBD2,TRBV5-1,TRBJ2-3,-,CASSSGTSVTDTQYF,TGCGCCAGCAGCTCCGGGACTAGCGTCACAGATACGCAGTATTTT
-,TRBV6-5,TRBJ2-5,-,CASSYGAVETQYF,TGTGCCAGCAGTTACGGGGCCGTAGAGACCCAGTACTTC
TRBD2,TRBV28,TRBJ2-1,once,CASSPRLAGAVYNEQFF,TGTGCCAGCAGCCCTCGACTAGCGGGAGCCGTTTACAATGAGCAGTTCTTC
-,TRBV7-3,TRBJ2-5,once,CASSLGSLAETQYF,TGTGCCAGCAGCCTCGGCAGTCTGGCGGAGACCCAGTACTTC
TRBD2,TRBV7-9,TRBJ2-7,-,CASNEAGASEQYF,TGTGCCAGCAACGAGGCGGGAGCTTCCGAGCAGTACTTC
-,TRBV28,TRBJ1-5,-,CASSPPNQAQHF,TGTGCCAGCAGTCCCCCGAATCAAGCCCAGCATTTT
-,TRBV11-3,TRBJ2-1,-,CASSRGGISYNEQFF,TGTGCCAGCAGCAGAGGGGGGATCTCCTACAATGAGCAGTTCTTC
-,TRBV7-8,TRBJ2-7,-,CASSLNPLIYEQYF,TGTGCCAGCAGCTTAAACCCACTCATCTACGAGCAGTACTTC
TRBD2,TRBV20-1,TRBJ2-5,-,CSAAGGGTQYF,TGCAGTGCCGCCGGGGGGGGGACCCAGTACTTC
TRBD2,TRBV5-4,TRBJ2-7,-,CASSPPSGSSYEQYF,TGTGCCAGCAGCCCGCCGAGCGGGAGCTCCTACGAGCAGTACTTC
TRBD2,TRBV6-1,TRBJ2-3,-,CASRIAGVSTDTQYF,TGTGCCAGCAGGATAGCGGGAGTGAGCACAGATACGCAGTATTTT
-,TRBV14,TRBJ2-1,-,CASSPLGQYNEQFF,TGTGCCAGCAGCCCCCTAGGACAGTACAATGAGCAGTTCTTC
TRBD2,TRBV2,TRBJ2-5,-,CASSAASGRAETQYF,TGTGCCAGCAGTGCGGCTAGCGGGAGGGCTGAGACCCAGTACTTC
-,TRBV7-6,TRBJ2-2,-,CASSPGLIGSTGELFF,TGTGCCAGCAGCCCCGGACTAATCGGGAGCACCGGGGAGCTGTTTTTT
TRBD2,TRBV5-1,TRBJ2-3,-,CASSTGATSGTDTQYF,TGCGCCAGCAGCACCGGCGCGACTAGCGGCACAGATACGCAGTATTTT
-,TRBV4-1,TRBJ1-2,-,CASSQDHLGGYNYGYTF,TGCGCCAGCAGCCAAGATCATTTGGGAGGGTATAACTATGGCTACACCTTC
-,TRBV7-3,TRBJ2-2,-,CASSPPSAGGELFF,TGTGCCAGCAGCCCGCCCAGCGCGGGCGGGGAGCTGTTTTTT
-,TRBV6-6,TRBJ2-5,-,CASSYFSGGGETQYF,TGTGCCAGCAGTTACTTCTCCGGGGGCGGGGAGACCCAGTACTTC
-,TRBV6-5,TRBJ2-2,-,CASSPRGTGVGELFF,TGTGCCAGCAGTCCCCGGGGGACGGGTGTCGGGGAGCTGTTTTTT